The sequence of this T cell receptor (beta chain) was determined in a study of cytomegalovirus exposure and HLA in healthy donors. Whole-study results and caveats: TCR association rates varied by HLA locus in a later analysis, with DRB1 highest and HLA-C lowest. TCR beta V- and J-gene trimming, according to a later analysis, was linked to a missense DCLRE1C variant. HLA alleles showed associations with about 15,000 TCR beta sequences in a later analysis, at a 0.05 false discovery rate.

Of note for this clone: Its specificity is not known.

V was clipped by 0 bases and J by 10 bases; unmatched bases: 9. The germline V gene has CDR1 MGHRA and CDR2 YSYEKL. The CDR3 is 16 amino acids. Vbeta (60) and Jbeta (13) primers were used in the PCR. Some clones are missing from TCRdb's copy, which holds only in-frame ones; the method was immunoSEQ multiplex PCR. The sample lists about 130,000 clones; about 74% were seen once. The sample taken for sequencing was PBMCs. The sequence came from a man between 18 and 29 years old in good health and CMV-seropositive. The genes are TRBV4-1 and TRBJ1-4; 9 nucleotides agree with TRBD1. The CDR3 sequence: CASSQEKTGGIGKLFF. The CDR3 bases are TGCGCCAGCAGCCAAGAAAAGACAGGGGGGATCGGAAAACTGTTTTTT.